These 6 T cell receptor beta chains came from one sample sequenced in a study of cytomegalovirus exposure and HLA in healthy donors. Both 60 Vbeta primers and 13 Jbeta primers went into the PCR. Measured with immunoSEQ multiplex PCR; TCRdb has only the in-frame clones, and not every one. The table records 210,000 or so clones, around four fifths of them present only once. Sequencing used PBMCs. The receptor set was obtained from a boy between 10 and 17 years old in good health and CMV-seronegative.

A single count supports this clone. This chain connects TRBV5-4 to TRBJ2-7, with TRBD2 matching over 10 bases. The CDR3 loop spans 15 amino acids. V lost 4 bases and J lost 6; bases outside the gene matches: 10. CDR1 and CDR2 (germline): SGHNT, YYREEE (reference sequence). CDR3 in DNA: TGTGCCAGCAGCCTCCCACTAGCGGGGCGCCGCGAGCAGTACTTC. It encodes CASSLPLAGRREQYF.

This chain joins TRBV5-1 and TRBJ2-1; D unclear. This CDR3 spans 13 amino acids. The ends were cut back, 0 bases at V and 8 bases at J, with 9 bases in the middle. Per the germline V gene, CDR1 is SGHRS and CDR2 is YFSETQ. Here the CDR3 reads CASSLASVDEQFF. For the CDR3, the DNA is TGCGCCAGCAGCTTGGCCTCGGTAGATGAGCAGTTCTTC. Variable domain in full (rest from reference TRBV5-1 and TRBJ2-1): KAGVTQTPRYLIKTRGQQVTLSCSPISGHRSVSWYQQTPGQGLQFLFEYFSETQRNKGNFPGRFSGRQFSNSRSEMNVSTLELGDSALYLCASSLASVDEQFFGPGTRLTVL.

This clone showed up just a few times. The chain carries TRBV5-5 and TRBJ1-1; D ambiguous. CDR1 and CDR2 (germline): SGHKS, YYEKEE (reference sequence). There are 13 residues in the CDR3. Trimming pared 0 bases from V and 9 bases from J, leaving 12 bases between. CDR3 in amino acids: CASSLDSWTKAFF. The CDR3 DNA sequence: TGTGCCAGCAGCTTGGACTCTTGGACTAAAGCTTTCTTT.

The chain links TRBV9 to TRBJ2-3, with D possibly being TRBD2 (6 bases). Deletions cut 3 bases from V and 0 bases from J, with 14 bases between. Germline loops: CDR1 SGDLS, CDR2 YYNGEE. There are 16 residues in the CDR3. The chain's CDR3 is CASSGAGTLSTDTQYF. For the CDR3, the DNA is TGTGCCAGCAGCGGGGCCGGGACTCTTAGCACAGATACGCAGTATTTT. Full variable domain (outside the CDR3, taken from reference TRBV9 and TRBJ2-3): DSGVTQTPKHLITATGQRVTLRCSPRSGDLSVYWYQQSLDQGLQFLIQYYNGEERAKGNILERFSAQQFPDLHSELNLSSLELGDSALYFCASSGAGTLSTDTQYFGPGTRLTVL.

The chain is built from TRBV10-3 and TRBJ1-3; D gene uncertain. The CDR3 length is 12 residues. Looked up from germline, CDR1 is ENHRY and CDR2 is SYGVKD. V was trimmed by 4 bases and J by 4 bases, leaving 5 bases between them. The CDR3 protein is CAISAEGNTIYF. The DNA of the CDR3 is TGTGCCATCAGTGCCGAGGGAAACACCATATATTTT.

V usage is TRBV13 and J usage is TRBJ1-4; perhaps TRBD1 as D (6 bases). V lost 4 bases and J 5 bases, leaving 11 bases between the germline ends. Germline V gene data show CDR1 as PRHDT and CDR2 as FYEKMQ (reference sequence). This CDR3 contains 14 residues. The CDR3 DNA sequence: TGTGCCAGCAGCTCTGGACAGATGAATGAAAAACTGTTTTTT. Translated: CASSSGQMNEKLFF.